The 26 T cell receptor beta chains in this list originate from one sample, sequenced in a study of cytotoxic CD8 clonotypes in ibrutinib-treated CLL. The data were produced by immunoSEQ multiplex PCR, yet TCRdb's version contains in-frame clones alone and is incomplete. The profile shows under 200,000 clones, 84% of them singletons. The source was PBMCs, collected after 24 months of ibrutinib treatment. These receptors were taken from a human donor with chronic lymphocytic leukemia.

The chain recombines TRBV5-4 with TRBJ1-2; D may be TRBD1 (6 bases). The CDR3 length is 15 residues. Germline loops: CDR1 SGHNT, CDR2 YYREEE (reference sequence). Trimming stripped 5 bases from V and 0 bases from J, with 14 bases between. CDR3 residues: CASSLQGVANYGYTF. DNA for the CDR3: TGTGCCAGCAGTTTACAGGGAGTAGCTAACTATGGCTACACCTTC. Combining the CDR3 with reference TRBV5-4 and TRBJ1-2 gives the whole variable domain ETGVTQSPTHLIKTRGQQVTLRCSSQSGHNTVSWYQQALGQGPQFIFQYYREEENGRGNFPPRFSGLQFPNYSSELNVNALELDDSALYLCASSLQGVANYGYTFGSGTRLTVV.

V and J are TRBV6-1 and TRBJ2-7; D not resolved. V dropped 7 bases and J dropped 0 bases, with 10 bases sitting between them. The germline gives CDR1 MNHNS, CDR2 SASEGT. The CDR3 covers 13 residues. The CDR3 spells CASMAGGSYEQYF. In DNA, the CDR3 is TGTGCCAGCATGGCCGGTGGCTCCTACGAGCAGTACTTC.

The CDR3 DNA reads TGTGCCAGCAGCCAGCCGGGACTTTACGAAGAGACCCAGTACTTC. Translated: CASSQPGLYEETQYF. This chain connects TRBV4-2 to TRBJ2-5; D is possibly TRBD2 (6 bases). Trimming took 3 bases from V and 3 from J, leaving 14 bases between them. The CDR3 loop spans 15 amino acids. Germline CDR1 LGHNA, CDR2 YNFKEQ.

The chain links TRBV6-6 to TRBJ1-2; no clear D gene. V lost 5 bases, J lost 7 bases, and 11 bases lay in between. There are 12 residues in the CDR3. Germline lookup yields CDR1 MNHNY and CDR2 SVGAGI (reference sequence). CDR3 nucleotide sequence: TGTGCCAGCAGTCTCCAAGGCATTGGCTACACCTTC. It codes for CASSLQGIGYTF.

The gene calls are TRBV2 and TRBJ1-5; weak D call: TRBD1 (6 bases). V was clipped by 6 bases and J by 6 bases, with 18 bases between them. CDR3 length equals 15 residues. Germline CDR1 reads SNHLY; CDR2 reads FYNNEI. The CDR3 DNA follows: TGTGCCAGCAGAGAGGACAGCCGGAGGGCTCAGCCCCAGCATTTT. Protein: CASREDSRRAQPQHF.

The chain is built from TRBV5-1 and TRBJ1-5; D is perhaps TRBD1 (5 bases). The CDR3 runs 15 residues. V lost 2 bases to trimming and J lost 5 bases, with 14 bases between them. The germline CDR1 and CDR2 sequences are SGHRS and YFSETQ. This chain's CDR3 is CASSFLPRGDQPQHF. CDR3 DNA: TGCGCCAGCAGCTTTTTGCCGAGAGGGGATCAGCCCCAGCATTTT.

This chain joins TRBV5-6 and TRBJ2-1; D uncertain. In germline, CDR1 is SGHDT, CDR2 YYEEEE. This CDR3 is 13 amino acids long. V lost 2 bases to trimming and J lost 3 bases, with 6 bases between them. In DNA, the CDR3 is TGTGCCAGCAGCTTCTGGGGCTACAATGAGCAGTTCTTC. As protein: CASSFWGYNEQFF.

The gene calls are TRBV18 and TRBJ1-1; 7 bases align to TRBD1. The CDR3 consists of 13 residues. From germline, CDR1 is KGHSH and CDR2 LQKENI. V shed 6 bases, J shed 4 bases, and the junction held 5 bases outside the gene matches. CDR3 bases: TGTGCCAGCTCTTTCGACAGGGCCACTGAAGCTTTCTTT. This codes for CASSFDRATEAFF.

The gene calls are TRBV19 and TRBJ1-3, with D unresolved. The CDR3 covers 14 residues. Germline CDR1 LNHDA, CDR2 SQIVND (reference sequence). V lost 4 bases and J 4 bases, leaving 11 bases between the germline ends. CDR3 sequence (DNA): TGTGCCAGTAGTACTGGTGGTAAGGGAAACACCATATATTTT. This gives the protein CASSTGGKGNTIYF.

This clone was recorded many times. This chain connects TRBV5-4 to TRBJ1-1; D call uncertain. Between the trimmed V and J ends, which lost 0 bases and 4 bases, there was a span of 7 bases. Germline CDR1 reads SGHNT; CDR2 reads YYREEE (reference sequence). This CDR3 is 13 amino acids long. CDR3 sequence: CASSLGGSTEAFF. DNA for the CDR3: TGTGCCAGCAGCTTGGGGGGTAGCACTGAAGCTTTCTTT.

The chain uses TRBV5-6 and TRBJ2-7; TRBD1 aligns across 9 bases. V was pared by 2 bases and J by 2 bases, with 2 bases of the junction left unmatched. The length of the CDR3 is 14 residues. CDR1 SGHDT and CDR2 YYEEEE come from the germline V gene. CDR3 DNA sequence: TGTGCCAGCAGCTTAGGGACAGGGCCCTACGAGCAGTACTTC. Translated, it gives CASSLGTGPYEQYF.

The J gene is TRBJ1-1, the V gene TRBV27; D not certain. The V end was cut by 0 bases, the J end by 4 bases, with 27 bases between. Germline V gene sequence: CDR1 MNHEY, CDR2 SMNVEV (reference sequence). This CDR3 is built from 20 residues. CDR3 nucleotide sequence: TGTGCCAGCAGTTTATCGTTAAGGATGGGGTGGCGGGGTTGGGTCACTGAAGCTTTCTTT. It codes for CASSLSLRMGWRGWVTEAFF.

This chain joins TRBV10-3 and TRBJ1-2, with D maybe TRBD1 (6 bases). CDR1 is ENHRY, CDR2 SYGVKD, per germline. This CDR3 has 12 residues. V was trimmed by 11 bases and J by 4 bases, leaving 14 bases between them. CDR3 nucleotide sequence: TGTGCCTCAGGACAGCCTGCCTATGGCTACACCTTC. Translated, it gives CASGQPAYGYTF.

This chain joins TRBV21-1 and TRBJ1-2; the table's D gene call, TRBD1, was not cross checked with the DNA. TRBV21-1 is a pseudogene segment. The CDR3 is 20 residues long. The CDR3 loop is CASSKKPREGTGRSIYGYTF. The CDR3 nucleotides are TGTGCCAGCAGCAAAAAGCCAAGGGAAGGGACAGGGCGGAGTATCTATGGCTACACCTTC.

In its sample, this clone was seen once. CDR3 coding DNA: TGTGCCAGCTCACCTAGCAGAAACTACGAGCAGTACTTC. The encoded protein is CASSPSRNYEQYF. V is TRBV18 and J is TRBJ2-7; no reliable D call. Germline CDR1 and CDR2: KGHSH and LQKENI. V lost 3 bases and J lost 3, with 9 bases in between. This CDR3 has 13 amino acids. The variable domain in full, with the rest retrieved from reference TRBV18 and TRBJ2-7, is NAGVMQNPRHLVRRRGQEARLRCSPMKGHSHVYWYRQLPEEGLKFMVYLQKENIIDESGMPKERFSAEFPKEGPSILRIQQVVRGDSAAYFCASSPSRNYEQYFGPGTRLTVT.

The chain combines TRBV19 with TRBJ2-7; 7 nucleotides line up with TRBD2. The J segment lost 3 bases and the V segment lost 5 bases, leaving 22 bases of the junction unmatched. The CDR3 is 19 residues long. From germline, CDR1 is LNHDA and CDR2 SQIVND (reference sequence). The CDR3 sequence is CASSWRPSGDPRLLYEQYF. The CDR3 DNA sequence: TGTGCCAGTAGTTGGCGTCCTAGCGGCGACCCCAGACTACTCTACGAGCAGTACTTC.

V gene TRBV10-3 combines with J gene TRBJ2-7; TRBD1 agrees at 7 bases. Unmatched junction bases numbered 2, after V lost 8 bases and J lost 1 base. This CDR3 spans 12 amino acids. Per germline, CDR1 ENHRY and CDR2 SYGVKD. CDR3 sequence reads: CAIGQESYEQYF. In DNA form, the CDR3 reads TGTGCCATCGGACAGGAATCCTACGAGCAGTACTTC.

This chain connects TRBV5-1 to TRBJ2-1, with D possibly matching TRBD1 (5 bases). Germline V gene sequence: CDR1 SGHRS, CDR2 YFSETQ. Trimming cost V 8 bases and J 8 bases, with 17 bases left between them. The CDR3 runs to 13 residues. The chain's CDR3 is CASKFQDSHEQFF. The CDR3, as DNA: TGCGCCAGTAAATTCCAAGACAGCCATGAGCAGTTCTTC.

The chain uses TRBV7-2 and TRBJ1-1, with D unresolved. Germline V gene sequence: CDR1 SGHTA, CDR2 FQGNSA. This CDR3 has 16 amino acids. Trimming removed 2 bases at V and 1 base at J, with 14 bases between. The CDR3 region is CASSLRVPRRNTEAFF. As DNA, the CDR3 is TGTGCCAGCAGCTTAAGAGTACCTAGGAGGAACACTGAAGCTTTCTTT.

This clone has just one count. The germline gene is not matched at one end of the junction; a read error may be the cause. V is TRBV7-7 and J is TRBJ2-7, with 12 nucleotides matching TRBD2. Germline CDR1 SSHAT, CDR2 FNYEAQ (reference sequence). This CDR3 has 14 residues. The CDR3: CASSPGTSGYEQYF. In nucleotides, the CDR3 is TGTGCTAGCAGCCCCGGGACTAGCGGGTACGAGCAGTACTTC. Full variable domain (missing parts from reference TRBV7-7 and TRBJ2-7): GAGVSQSPRYKVTKRGQDVTLRCDPISSHATLYWYQQALGQGPEFLTYFNYEAQPDKSGLPSDRFSAERPEGSISTLTIQRTEQRDSAMYRCASSPGTSGYEQYFGPGTRLTVT.

The V call is TRBV28, the J call TRBJ2-7; 10 bases fit TRBD1. V gave up 5 bases and J gave up 4 bases; unmatched junction bases: 5. Per the germline V gene, CDR1 is MDHEN and CDR2 is SYDVKM. The CDR3 has 14 residues. The DNA for the CDR3 is TGTGCCAGCAGTACCGGGACAGGGGTTTACGAGCAGTACTTC. Its protein product is CASSTGTGVYEQYF.

The genes are TRBV10-3 and TRBJ1-2; D gene uncertain. Deletions cut 6 bases from V and 2 bases from J, with 4 bases between. Looked up from germline, CDR1 is ENHRY and CDR2 is SYGVKD. This CDR3 is built from 11 residues. The CDR3 coding sequence is TGTGCCATCAGCCCCAACTATGGCTACACCTTC. Amino acids: CAISPNYGYTF.

The rearrangement joins TRBV7-9 to TRBJ1-4; 8 nucleotides match TRBD1. The V and J ends lost 5 bases and 4 bases, in that order; junction bases with no gene match: 9. Germline CDR1 reads SEHNR; CDR2 reads FQNEAQ (reference sequence). The CDR3 contains 16 residues. The DNA of the CDR3 is TGTGCCAGCAGCCACCGCAGGGGGCTTGGTAATGAAAAACTGTTTTTT. This sequence encodes CASSHRRGLGNEKLFF.

The table lists this clone with a count of one. CDR3 protein: CASSSPMTGANRNSPLHF. The CDR3, as DNA: TGTGCCAGTAGTAGCCCCATGACAGGGGCAAACCGTAATTCACCCCTCCACTTT. The chain uses TRBV19 and TRBJ1-6; 8 positions agree with TRBD1. V lost 4 bases, J lost 6 bases, and 14 bases stayed unmatched. The V gene's germline CDR1 is LNHDA and CDR2 SQIVND (reference sequence). This CDR3 is built from 18 residues.

The chain links TRBV9 to TRBJ1-2; D gene uncertain. V lost 4 bases to trimming and J lost 0 bases, with 4 bases between them. Germline values: CDR1 SGDLS, CDR2 YYNGEE. The CDR3 is made up of 12 amino acids. DNA for the CDR3: TGTGCCAGCAGCCTAGCTAACTATGGCTACACCTTC. Protein product: CASSLANYGYTF.

The rearrangement links TRBV5-8 to TRBJ2-5; TRBD2 matches 10 bases. V was clipped by 2 bases and J by 5 bases; unmatched bases: 12. This CDR3 comprises 17 residues. Germline V gives CDR1 SGHTS, CDR2 YDEGEE. DNA of the CDR3: TGTGCCAGCAGCTTTCTTTTCGTCGCTAGCGGGAGTGAGACCCAGTACTTC. This encodes CASSFLFVASGSETQYF. Together with reference TRBV5-8 and TRBJ2-5, the CDR3 gives the full variable domain: EAGVTQSPTHLIKTRGQQATLRCSPISGHTSVYWYQQALGLGLQFLLWYDEGEERNRGNFPPRFSGRQFPNYSSELNVNALELEDSALYLCASSFLFVASGSETQYFGPGTRLLVL.